This T cell receptor (beta chain) emerged from a study of T cells after yellow fever vaccination. Whole-study results and caveats: Clonotypes appearing in both CD4 and CD8 compartments existed, and their share was small. Abundant clonotypes from the bulk population could contaminate FACS-sorted repertoires. Post-booster reappearance was seen for most primary-vaccination clones (about 95% CD4, around 88% CD8).

The CDR3 consists of 17 residues. Germline CDR1 SGHAT, CDR2 FQDESV (reference sequence). V lost 5 bases and J lost 8; bases outside the gene matches: 16. In making TCR cDNA, 5'RACE template switching added a universal primer site and UMIs to it. MiXCR was run by TCRdb on the 5' RACE reads, yielding one entry per CDR3 protein. The data contain under 200,000 distinct CDR3 sequences, 9.5% to 11% of them singletons. This clonotype was seen repeatedly, ten times or more. Its cognate antigen is unknown. The sequence derives from a young man who received the YFV17D yellow fever vaccine. The sequenced sample was CD8+ T cells sorted from PBMCs, obtained 15 days after the yellow fever booster vaccination. The chain employs TRBV11-1 and TRBJ2-3, with 10 positions matching TRBD1. This CDR3 reads CASSPPRGTGVSGTQYF. The CDR3 DNA follows: TGTGCCAGCAGCCCACCGCGCGGGACAGGGGTATCGGGTACGCAGTATTTT.